Shown below are 19 T cell receptor beta chains from a single sample sequenced in a study of CD8+ T cells in alopecia areata. Described treatment: oral pan-JAK inhibitor, 5-10 mg twice daily. RNA was isolated and reverse transcribed to cDNA, the sequencing template. Assay used: immunoSEQ multiplex PCR; TCRdb lists only in-frame clones, some missing. Among 250,000 to 300,000 clones listed, roughly 50% were seen once. Sequencing used CD4+ T cells sorted from blood, obtained at week 24, from a patient treated with tofacitinib. Receptors were obtained from a human donor with alopecia areata.

The chain joins TRBV2 to TRBJ2-3; D is unclear. In germline, CDR1 is SNHLY, CDR2 FYNNEI. The V end was cut by 3 bases, the J end by 3 bases, with 4 bases between. This CDR3 contains 12 residues. CDR3 sequence reads: CASSETTDTQYF. In DNA, the CDR3 is TGTGCCAGCAGTGAGACGACAGATACGCAGTATTTT.

This clone was found a few times. The chain links TRBV29-1 to TRBJ1-5; D perhaps matches TRBD1 (6 bases). This CDR3 is built from 13 residues. The V end was cut by 7 bases, the J end by 7 bases, with 17 bases between. Germline-derived CDR1 and CDR2 are SQVTM and ANQGSEA. CDR3 amino acids: CSASGTTRQPQHF. The CDR3 nucleotides read TGCAGCGCCTCGGGGACAACAAGACAGCCCCAGCATTTT.

V gene TRBV2 combines with J gene TRBJ1-1; D uncertain. V was trimmed by 7 bases and J by 0 bases, leaving 9 bases between them. The CDR3 covers 13 residues. Germline CDR1 reads SNHLY; CDR2 reads FYNNEI. DNA of the CDR3: TGTGCCAGCACCCATCAAGTGAACACTGAAGCTTTCTTT. It yields the protein CASTHQVNTEAFF.

The V gene is TRBV19, the J gene TRBJ1-1, with a tentative D call TRBD1 (5 bases). The germline V and J ends were trimmed by 5 bases and 3 bases, with 16 bases remaining between them. Germline CDR1 reads LNHDA; CDR2 reads SQIVND (reference sequence). CDR3 length: 15 residues. In DNA, the CDR3 is TGTGCCAGTAGTTATGGGCCAGGGCGGGACACTGAAGCTTTCTTT. Translation: CASSYGPGRDTEAFF.

This chain connects TRBV11-2 to TRBJ2-1; D unresolved. The V and J ends lost 8 bases and 1 base respectively, with 21 bases between them. Germline CDR1 and CDR2: SGHAT and FQNNGV. The CDR3 contains 17 residues. The CDR3: CASGVGMEFDSYNEQFF. CDR3 DNA: TGTGCCAGCGGGGTCGGAATGGAGTTTGATTCCTACAATGAGCAGTTCTTC.

The chain combines TRBV28 with TRBJ1-2; D call uncertain. There are 13 residues in the CDR3. Trimming took 3 bases from V and 4 from J, leaving 9 bases between them. Germline values: CDR1 MDHEN, CDR2 SYDVKM. The CDR3 nucleotides read TGTGCCAGCAGTTTGGGTCATACCTATGGCTACACCTTC. This gives the protein CASSLGHTYGYTF.

The rearrangement joins TRBV28 to TRBJ2-7; TRBD1 matches 8 bases. V was clipped by 2 bases and J by 4 bases; unmatched bases: 10. In germline, CDR1 is MDHEN, CDR2 SYDVKM. This CDR3 is 16 amino acids long. The CDR3 loop is CASSLTRTGKGYEQYF. CDR3 nucleotides: TGTGCCAGCAGTTTAACAAGGACAGGGAAGGGTTACGAGCAGTACTTC.

This chain uses TRBV30 with TRBJ2-5; D is unresolved. The length of the CDR3 is 13 residues. The V end lost 1 base, the J end lost 7 bases, and 13 bases lay between the germline ends. In germline, CDR1 is GTSNPN, CDR2 SVGIG (reference sequence). For the CDR3, the DNA is TGTGCCTGGAGTGCCCGAGAAGGTGGGACCCAGTACTTC. Translation gives CAWSAREGGTQYF.

The chain combines TRBV6-6 with TRBJ2-5; maybe TRBD1 (5 bases). Germline V CDR1 and CDR2: MNHNY, SVGAGI (reference sequence). V lost 6 bases and J 0 bases, leaving 11 bases between the germline ends. The CDR3 runs 14 residues. The DNA of the CDR3 is TGTGCCAGCAGAACGAGGACAAACCAAGAGACCCAGTACTTC. It codes for CASRTRTNQETQYF.

In regard to this clone: The sample contains more than one DNA sequence encoding this CDR3. The chain carries TRBV5-4 and TRBJ1-1, with 7 bases matching TRBD1. The CDR3 spans 14 residues. Germline V lookup: CDR1 SGHNT, CDR2 YYREEE (reference sequence). Unmatched junction bases numbered 4, after V lost 1 base and J lost 4 bases. For the CDR3, the DNA is TGTGCCAGCAGCTTGACAGGGGTGGGCACTGAAGCTTTCTTT. It codes for CASSLTGVGTEAFF.

The rearrangement links TRBV30 to TRBJ2-4; possible D gene TRBD1, 5 bases. Germline V gives CDR1 GTSNPN, CDR2 SVGIG (reference sequence). V dropped 5 bases and J dropped 3 bases, with 14 bases sitting between them. The CDR3 runs to 14 residues. CDR3 region: CAWALGHVKNIQYF. The CDR3 coding sequence is TGTGCCTGGGCCCTGGGGCACGTCAAAAACATTCAGTACTTC.

This clone was counted between two and nine times. This CDR3 is CSVVEGVGANVLTF. The CDR3 nucleotides read TGCAGCGTGGTGGAGGGGGTCGGGGCCAACGTCCTGACTTTC. The V call is TRBV29-1, the J call TRBJ2-6, with D perhaps matching TRBD1 or TRBD2 (6 bases each). There are 14 residues in the CDR3. The V end was cut by 6 bases, the J end by 4 bases, with 13 bases between. Germline V gives CDR1 SQVTM, CDR2 ANQGSEA.

This clone was detected a few times. This chain links TRBV30 with TRBJ2-7; D could derive from TRBD1 or TRBD2 (7 bases each). The CDR3 length is 14 residues. The V and J ends lost 5 bases and 6 bases respectively, with 20 bases between them. Looked up from germline, CDR1 is GTSNPN and CDR2 is SVGIG (reference sequence). For the CDR3, the DNA is TGTGCCTGGGGGAGCGGGACAGCGGTAGGCGAGCAGTACTTC. Its translation is CAWGSGTAVGEQYF.

The J gene is TRBJ2-7, the V gene TRBV29-1, with 8 nucleotides matching TRBD1. This CDR3 comprises 12 residues. Trimming removed 4 bases from V and 6 bases from J; junction bases left unmatched: 5. Germline V gene sequence: CDR1 SQVTM, CDR2 ANQGSEA. The CDR3: CSVGVTGVEQYF. The CDR3 nucleotides read TGCAGCGTTGGGGTGACAGGGGTCGAGCAGTACTTC.

This clone came up a few times. The V gene is TRBV4-1, the J gene TRBJ2-3; D not resolved. V was clipped by 1 base and J by 0 bases, with 11 bases between them. CDR3 length: 16 residues. Germline assignment: CDR1 MGHRA and CDR2 YSYEKL. CDR3 in amino acids: CASSQAVRASTDTQYF. CDR3 bases: TGCGCCAGCAGCCAAGCGGTCAGAGCTAGCACAGATACGCAGTATTTT.

The CDR3 coding sequence is TGTGCCAGCACCCTAGCAGGGGCCCCCTACGAGCAGTACTTC. Encoded protein: CASTLAGAPYEQYF. This rearrangement joins TRBV7-9 to TRBJ2-7, with D perhaps matching TRBD1 (6 bases). CDR1 and CDR2 (germline): SEHNR, FQNEAQ (reference sequence). Trimming took off 7 bases at V and 2 bases at J, with 15 bases between the two ends. The CDR3 sequence is 14 residues long.

The chain uses TRBV30 and TRBJ2-1; 13 bases agree with TRBD2. This CDR3 comprises 16 residues. The germline gives CDR1 GTSNPN, CDR2 SVGIG (reference sequence). J was trimmed by 3 bases and V by 3 bases; bases with no gene match: 5. The CDR3 DNA reads as TGTGCCTGGAGATGGACTAGCGGGGGAAACTACAATGAGCAGTTCTTC. The encoded protein is CAWRWTSGGNYNEQFF.

The chain carries TRBV10-3 and TRBJ2-7; unclear D gene. V lost 8 bases and J lost 2, with 10 bases in between. Germline V gene data show CDR1 as ENHRY and CDR2 as SYGVKD. The CDR3 contains 12 residues. CDR3 sequence (DNA): TGTGCCATCTCCTCTCGTACCTACGAGCAGTACTTC. Protein product: CAISSRTYEQYF.

This chain links TRBV7-9 with TRBJ2-1; a weak D match, TRBD2 (7 bases). CDR1 and CDR2 (germline): SEHNR, FQNEAQ (reference sequence). V lost 7 bases and J lost 3, with 19 bases in between. This CDR3 comprises 16 residues. This CDR3 reads CASTRLAGAFYNEQFF. The CDR3 DNA reads as TGTGCCAGCACCAGACTCGCGGGGGCCTTCTACAATGAGCAGTTCTTC.